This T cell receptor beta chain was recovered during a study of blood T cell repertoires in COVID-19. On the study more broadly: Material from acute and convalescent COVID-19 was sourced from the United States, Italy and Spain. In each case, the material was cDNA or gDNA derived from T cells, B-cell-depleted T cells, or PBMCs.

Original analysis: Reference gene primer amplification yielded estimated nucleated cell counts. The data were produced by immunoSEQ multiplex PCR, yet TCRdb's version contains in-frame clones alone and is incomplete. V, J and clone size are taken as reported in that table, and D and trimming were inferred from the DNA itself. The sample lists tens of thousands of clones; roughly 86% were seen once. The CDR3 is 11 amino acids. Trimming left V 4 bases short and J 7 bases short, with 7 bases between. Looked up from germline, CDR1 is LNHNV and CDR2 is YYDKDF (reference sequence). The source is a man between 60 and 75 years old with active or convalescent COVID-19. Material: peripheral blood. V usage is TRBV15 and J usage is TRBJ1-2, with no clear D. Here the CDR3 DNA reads TGTGCCACCAGCAATACGGTTGGCTACACCTTC. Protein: CATSNTVGYTF.